The 7 T cell receptor beta chains below come from one sample, sequenced in a study of blood T cell repertoires in COVID-19. Method: immunoSEQ multiplex PCR; TCRdb's copy keeps in-frame clones and lacks some. The sample holds about 3,700 clones, roughly 80% seen once. Sequenced: peripheral blood. The receptors were sampled from a human donor in a cohort sampled during active COVID-19.

This chain joins TRBV6-2 or TRBV6-3 and TRBJ2-7, with 7 nucleotides matching TRBD1. The CDR3 is 13 residues long. J lost 4 bases, V lost 2 bases, and 2 bases had no gene match. CDR1 and CDR2 (germline): MNHEY, SVGEGT. CDR3 in amino acids: CASSYDRAYEQYV. The CDR3 DNA reads TGTGCCAGCAGTTACGACAGGGCATACGAGCAGTACGTC.

The chain carries TRBV5-5 and TRBJ1-4; TRBD1 matches 7 bases. The CDR3 has 19 amino acids. V gave up 0 bases and J gave up 10 bases; unmatched junction bases: 21. Germline CDR1 and CDR2: SGHKS and YYEKEE (reference sequence). CDR3 in amino acids: CASSLEGGRGLAAGGKLFF. CDR3 coding DNA: TGTGCCAGCAGCTTGGAAGGCGGCAGGGGGTTAGCCGCTGGAGGAAAACTGTTTTTT.

V is TRBV4-1 and J is TRBJ2-1; 12 bases agree with TRBD2. Germline lookup yields CDR1 MGHRA and CDR2 YSYEKL. Losses at the gene ends were 0 bases for V and 0 bases for J; bases not matched to a gene: 6. The CDR3 extends over 19 amino acids. This CDR3 is CASSQEASGGVGSYNEQFF. CDR3 DNA: TGCGCCAGCAGCCAAGAGGCTAGCGGGGGGGTGGGCTCCTACAATGAGCAGTTCTTC.

The chain is built from TRBV3-1 (or the pseudogene TRBV3-2) and TRBJ2-3; possibly TRBD2 for D (6 bases). Germline V gene sequence: CDR1 LGHDT, CDR2 YNNKEL (reference sequence). The CDR3 spans 15 residues. V lost 0 bases and J lost 5, with 12 bases in between. DNA of the CDR3: TGTGCCAGCAGCCAAGATCAGGGACTGGGAGATACGCAGTATTTT. This gives the protein CASSQDQGLGDTQYF.

The chain employs TRBV7-3 and TRBJ2-1; 9 bases map to TRBD2. The CDR3 length is 16 residues. V was pared by 5 bases and J by 8 bases, with 13 bases of the junction left unmatched. Germline V gene sequence: CDR1 SGHTA, CDR2 FQGTGA. The CDR3 loop reads CASSHIEASGNHEQFF. DNA of the CDR3: TGTGCCAGCAGCCATATCGAGGCTAGCGGGAATCATGAGCAGTTCTTC.

Only one count was recorded for this clone. The chain employs TRBV7-9 and TRBJ2-1; 9 nucleotides align to TRBD2. This CDR3 contains 17 residues. The ends lost 1 base at V and 3 bases at J; junction bases unmatched: 7. Germline lookup yields CDR1 SEHNR and CDR2 FQNEAQ (reference sequence). CDR3 region: CASSLEGSGSVYNEQFF. The CDR3 DNA is TGTGCCAGCAGCTTAGAGGGTAGCGGGAGCGTCTACAATGAGCAGTTCTTC. The full variable domain, rest sourced from reference TRBV7-9 and TRBJ2-1, is DTGVSQNPRHKITKRGQNVTFRCDPISEHNRLYWYRQTLGQGPEFLTYFQNEAQLEKSRLLSDRFSAERPKGSFSTLEIQRTEQGDSAMYLCASSLEGSGSVYNEQFFGPGTRLTVL.

The rearrangement uses TRBV7-9 and TRBJ2-1; 12 bases line up with TRBD2. Looked up from germline, CDR1 is SEHNR and CDR2 is FQNEAQ (reference sequence). CDR3 length: 17 amino acids. With 5 bases clipped from V and 2 bases from J, the junction kept 7 bases outside the gene matches. The CDR3 DNA follows: TGTGCCAGCAGCAAAGGGGGACTAGCGGGCGCCTACAATGAGCAGTTCTTC. This encodes CASSKGGLAGAYNEQFF.